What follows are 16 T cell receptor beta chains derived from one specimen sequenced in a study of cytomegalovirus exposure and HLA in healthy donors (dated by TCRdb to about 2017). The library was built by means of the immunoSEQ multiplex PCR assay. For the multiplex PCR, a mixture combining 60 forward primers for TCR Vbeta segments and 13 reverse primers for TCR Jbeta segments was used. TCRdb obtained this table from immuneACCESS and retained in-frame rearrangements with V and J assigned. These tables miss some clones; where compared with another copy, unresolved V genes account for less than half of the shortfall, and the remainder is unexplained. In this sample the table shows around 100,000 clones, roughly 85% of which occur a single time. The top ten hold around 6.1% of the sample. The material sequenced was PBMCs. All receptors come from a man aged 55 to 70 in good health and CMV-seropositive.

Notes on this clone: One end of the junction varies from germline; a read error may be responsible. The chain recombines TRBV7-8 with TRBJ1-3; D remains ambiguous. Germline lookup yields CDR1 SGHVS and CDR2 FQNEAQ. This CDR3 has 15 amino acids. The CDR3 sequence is CASSLGRSSGNAIYF. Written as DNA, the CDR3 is TGTGCCAGCAGCTTAGGCCGGAGCTCTGGAAACGCCATATATTTT.

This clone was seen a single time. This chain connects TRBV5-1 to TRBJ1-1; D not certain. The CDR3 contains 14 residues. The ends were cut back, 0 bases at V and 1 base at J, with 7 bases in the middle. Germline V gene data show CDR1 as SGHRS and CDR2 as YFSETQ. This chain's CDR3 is CASSLDGQNTEAFF. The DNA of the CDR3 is TGCGCCAGCAGCTTGGATGGCCAGAACACTGAAGCTTTCTTT.

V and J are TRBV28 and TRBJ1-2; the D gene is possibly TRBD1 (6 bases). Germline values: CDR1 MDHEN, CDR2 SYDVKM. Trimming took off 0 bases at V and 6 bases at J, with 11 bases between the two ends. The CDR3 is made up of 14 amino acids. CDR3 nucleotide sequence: TGTGCCAGCAGTTTATGGGGAGGGGGGAATGGCTACACCTTC. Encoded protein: CASSLWGGGNGYTF.

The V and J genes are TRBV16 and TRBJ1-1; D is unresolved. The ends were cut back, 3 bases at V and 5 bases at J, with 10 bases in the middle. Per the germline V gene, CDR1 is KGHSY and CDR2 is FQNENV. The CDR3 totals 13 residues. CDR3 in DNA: TGTGCCAGCAGCCAGACAAGTACAACTGAAGCTTTCTTT. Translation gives CASSQTSTTEAFF.

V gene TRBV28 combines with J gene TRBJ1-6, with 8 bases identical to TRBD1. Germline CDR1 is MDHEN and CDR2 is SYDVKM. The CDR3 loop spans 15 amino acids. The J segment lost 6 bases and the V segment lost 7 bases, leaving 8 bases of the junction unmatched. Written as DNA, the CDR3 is TGTGCCAGCACCATCTCAGGGGGCCTTAATTCACCCCTCCACTTT. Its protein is CASTISGGLNSPLHF. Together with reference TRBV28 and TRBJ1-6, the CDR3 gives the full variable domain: DVKVTQSSRYLVKRTGEKVFLECVQDMDHENMFWYRQDPGLGLRLIYFSYDVKMKEKGDIPEGYSVSREKKERFSLILESASTNQTSMYLCASTISGGLNSPLHFGNGTRLTVT.

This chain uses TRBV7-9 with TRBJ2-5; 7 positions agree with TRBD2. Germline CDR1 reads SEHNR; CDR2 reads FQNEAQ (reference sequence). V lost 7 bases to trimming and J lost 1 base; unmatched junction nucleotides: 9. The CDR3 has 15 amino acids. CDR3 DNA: TGTGCCAGCAAAAGGGCTAGCGGCTCCCAAGAGACCCAGTACTTC. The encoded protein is CASKRASGSQETQYF. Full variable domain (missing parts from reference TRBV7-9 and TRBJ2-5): DTGVSQNPRHKITKRGQNVTFRCDPISEHNRLYWYRQTLGQGPEFLTYFQNEAQLEKSRLLSDRFSAERPKGSFSTLEIQRTEQGDSAMYLCASKRASGSQETQYFGPGTRLLVL.

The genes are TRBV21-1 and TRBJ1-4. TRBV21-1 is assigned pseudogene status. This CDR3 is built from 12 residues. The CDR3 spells CASSKGDEKLFF. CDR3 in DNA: TGTGCCAGCAGCAAAGGAGATGAAAAACTGTTTTTT.

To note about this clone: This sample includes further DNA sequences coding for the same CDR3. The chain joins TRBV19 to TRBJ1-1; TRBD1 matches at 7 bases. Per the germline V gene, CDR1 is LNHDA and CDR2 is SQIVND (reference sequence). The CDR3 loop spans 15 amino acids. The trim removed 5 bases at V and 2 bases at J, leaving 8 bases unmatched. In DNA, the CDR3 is TGTGCCAGTAGTCGCCGGGACAGATTAAACACTGAAGCTTTCTTT. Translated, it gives CASSRRDRLNTEAFF.

The CDR3 here is CASRLAGGEQFF. The CDR3 nucleotides are TGCGCCAGCCGACTAGCGGGGGGTGAGCAGTTCTTC. The chain is built from TRBV5-1 and TRBJ2-1; 13 bases fit TRBD2. Germline V gene lookup returns CDR1 SGHRS and CDR2 YFSETQ. V lost 7 bases to trimming and J lost 9 bases; unmatched junction nucleotides: 1. The CDR3 is made up of 12 amino acids.

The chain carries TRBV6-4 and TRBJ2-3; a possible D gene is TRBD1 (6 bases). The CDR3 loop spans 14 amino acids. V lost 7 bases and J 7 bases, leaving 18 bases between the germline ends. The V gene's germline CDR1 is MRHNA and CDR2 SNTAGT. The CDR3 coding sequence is TGTGCCAGCATCCGAAACCGGACAGCAAATACGCAGTATTTT. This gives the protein CASIRNRTANTQYF.

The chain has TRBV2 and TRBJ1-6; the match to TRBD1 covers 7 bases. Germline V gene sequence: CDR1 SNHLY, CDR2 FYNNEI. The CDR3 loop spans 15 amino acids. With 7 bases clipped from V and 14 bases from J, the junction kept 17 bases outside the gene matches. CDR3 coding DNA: TGTGCCAGCAAGTTAGGGGGGACCCAGGGGGGAGCCCTCCACTTT. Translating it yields CASKLGGTQGGALHF.

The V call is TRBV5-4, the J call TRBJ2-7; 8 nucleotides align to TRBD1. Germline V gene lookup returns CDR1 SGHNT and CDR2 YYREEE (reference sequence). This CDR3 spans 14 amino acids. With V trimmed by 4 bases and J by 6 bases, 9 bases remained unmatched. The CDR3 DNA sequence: TGTGCCAGCAGCATACAGGGGGGAGCCTCCGAGCAGTACTTC. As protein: CASSIQGGASEQYF.

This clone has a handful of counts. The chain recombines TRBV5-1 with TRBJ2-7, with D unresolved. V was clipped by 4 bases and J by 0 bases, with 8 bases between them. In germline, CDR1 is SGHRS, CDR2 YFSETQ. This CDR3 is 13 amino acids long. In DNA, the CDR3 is TGCGCCAGCAGCCCCTTAGACTCCTACGAGCAGTACTTC. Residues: CASSPLDSYEQYF. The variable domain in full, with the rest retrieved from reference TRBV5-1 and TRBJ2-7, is KAGVTQTPRYLIKTRGQQVTLSCSPISGHRSVSWYQQTPGQGLQFLFEYFSETQRNKGNFPGRFSGRQFSNSRSEMNVSTLELGDSALYLCASSPLDSYEQYFGPGTRLTVT.

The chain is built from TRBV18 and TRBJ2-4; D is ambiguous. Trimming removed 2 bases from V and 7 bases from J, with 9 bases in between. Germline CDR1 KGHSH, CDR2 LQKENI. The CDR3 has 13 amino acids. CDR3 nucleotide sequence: TGTGCCAGCTCACCAGGGTCTAGGAACATTCAGTACTTC. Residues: CASSPGSRNIQYF.

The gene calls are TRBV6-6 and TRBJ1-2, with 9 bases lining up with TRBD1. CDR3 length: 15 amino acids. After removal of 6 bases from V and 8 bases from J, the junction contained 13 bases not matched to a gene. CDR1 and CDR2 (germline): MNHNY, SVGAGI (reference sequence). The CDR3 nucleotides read TGTGCCAGCAGGGACCCGGGACAGGGTGAAGAAGGCTACACCTTC. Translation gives CASRDPGQGEEGYTF.

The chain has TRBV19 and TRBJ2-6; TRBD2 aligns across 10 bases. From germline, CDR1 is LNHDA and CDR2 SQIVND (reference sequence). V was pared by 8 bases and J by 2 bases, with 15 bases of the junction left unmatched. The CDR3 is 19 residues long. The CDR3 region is CASGGTRASGGAGANVLTF. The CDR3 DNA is TGTGCCAGTGGGGGGACGAGGGCCAGCGGGGGGGCTGGGGCCAACGTCCTGACTTTC.